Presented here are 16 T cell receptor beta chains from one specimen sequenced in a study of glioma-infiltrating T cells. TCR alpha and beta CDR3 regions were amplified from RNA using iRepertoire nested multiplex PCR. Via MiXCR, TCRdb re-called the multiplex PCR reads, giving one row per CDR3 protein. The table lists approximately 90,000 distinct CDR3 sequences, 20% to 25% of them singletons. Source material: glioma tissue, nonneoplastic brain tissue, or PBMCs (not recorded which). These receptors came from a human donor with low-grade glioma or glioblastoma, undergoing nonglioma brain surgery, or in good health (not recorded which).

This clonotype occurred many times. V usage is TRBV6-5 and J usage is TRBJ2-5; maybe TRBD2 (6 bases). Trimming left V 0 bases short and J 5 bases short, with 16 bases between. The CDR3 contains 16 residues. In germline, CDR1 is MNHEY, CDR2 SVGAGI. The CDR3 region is CASSYSTLGTPETQYF. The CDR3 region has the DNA TGTGCCAGCAGTTACTCGACATTAGGGACTCCTGAGACCCAGTACTTC.

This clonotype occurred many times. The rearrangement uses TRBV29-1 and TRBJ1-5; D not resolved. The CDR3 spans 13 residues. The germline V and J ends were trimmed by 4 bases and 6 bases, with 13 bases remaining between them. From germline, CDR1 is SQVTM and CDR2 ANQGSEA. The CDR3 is CSVGDGGSQPQHF. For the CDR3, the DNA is TGCAGCGTTGGTGACGGAGGGAGTCAGCCCCAGCATTTT.

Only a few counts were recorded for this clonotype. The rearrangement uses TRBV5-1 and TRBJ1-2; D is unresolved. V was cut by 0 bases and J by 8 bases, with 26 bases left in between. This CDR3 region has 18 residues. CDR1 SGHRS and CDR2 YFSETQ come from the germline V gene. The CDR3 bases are TGCGCCAGCAGCTTGGAGCCTTATGGGCCGACCACTGGAGAGGGCTACACCTTC. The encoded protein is CASSLEPYGPTTGEGYTF. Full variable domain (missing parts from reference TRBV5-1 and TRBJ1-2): KAGVTQTPRYLIKTRGQQVTLSCSPISGHRSVSWYQQTPGQGLQFLFEYFSETQRNKGNFPGRFSGRQFSNSRSEMNVSTLELGDSALYLCASSLEPYGPTTGEGYTFGSGTRLTVV.

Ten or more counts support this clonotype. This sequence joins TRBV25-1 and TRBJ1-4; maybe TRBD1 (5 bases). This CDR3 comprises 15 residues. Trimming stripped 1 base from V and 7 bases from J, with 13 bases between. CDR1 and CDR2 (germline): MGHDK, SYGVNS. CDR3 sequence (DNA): TGTGCCAGCAGTGAATCAGGGCCTTTAGGTGAAAAACTGTTTTTT. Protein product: CASSESGPLGEKLFF. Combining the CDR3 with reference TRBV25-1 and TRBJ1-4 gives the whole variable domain EADIYQTPRYLVIGTGKKITLECSQTMGHDKMYWYQQDPGMELHLIHYSYGVNSTEKGDLSSESTVSRIRTEHFPLTLESARPSHTSQYLCASSESGPLGEKLFFGSGTQLSVL.

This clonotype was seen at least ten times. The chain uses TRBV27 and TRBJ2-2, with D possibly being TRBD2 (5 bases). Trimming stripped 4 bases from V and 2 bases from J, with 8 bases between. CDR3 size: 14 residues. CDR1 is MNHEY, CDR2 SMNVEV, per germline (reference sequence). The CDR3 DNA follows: TGTGCCAGCAGTTCCGGGGTCAACACCGGGGAGCTGTTTTTT. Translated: CASSSGVNTGELFF.

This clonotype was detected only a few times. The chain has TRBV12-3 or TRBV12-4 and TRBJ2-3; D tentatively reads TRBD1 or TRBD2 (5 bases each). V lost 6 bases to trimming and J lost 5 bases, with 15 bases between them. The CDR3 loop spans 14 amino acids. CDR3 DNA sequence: TGTGCCAGCAGCCACTCGGGGCTTGGAGATACGCAGTATTTT. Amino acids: CASSHSGLGDTQYF.

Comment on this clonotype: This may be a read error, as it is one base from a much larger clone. CDR3 bases: TGTGCCAGCAGCACGAGACAGGCGATGAACACTAAAGCTTTCTTT. Its protein is CASSTRQAMNTKAFF. This chain joins TRBV11-3 and TRBJ1-1, with D maybe TRBD1 (6 bases). The CDR3 sequence is 15 residues long. The germline gives CDR1 SGHNT, CDR2 YENEEA.

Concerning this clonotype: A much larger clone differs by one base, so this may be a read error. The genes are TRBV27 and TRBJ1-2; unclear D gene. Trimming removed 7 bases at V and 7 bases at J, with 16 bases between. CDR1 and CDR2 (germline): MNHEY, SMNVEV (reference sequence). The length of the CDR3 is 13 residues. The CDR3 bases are TGTGCCAGCACCCCAGGACGATCCTGTGGCTACACCTTC. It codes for CASTPGRSCGYTF.

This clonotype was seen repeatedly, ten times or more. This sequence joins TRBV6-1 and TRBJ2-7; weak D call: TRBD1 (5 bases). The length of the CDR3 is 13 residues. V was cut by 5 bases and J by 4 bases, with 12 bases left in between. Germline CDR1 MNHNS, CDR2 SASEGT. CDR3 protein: CASSPRVVYEQYF. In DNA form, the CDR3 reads TGTGCCAGCAGTCCCAGGGTAGTGTACGAGCAGTACTTC.

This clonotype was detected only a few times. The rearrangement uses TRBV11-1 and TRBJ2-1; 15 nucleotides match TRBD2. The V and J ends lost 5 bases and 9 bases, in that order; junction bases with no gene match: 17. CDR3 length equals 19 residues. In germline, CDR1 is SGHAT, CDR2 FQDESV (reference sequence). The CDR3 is CASSPRTSGRGVRRSEQFF. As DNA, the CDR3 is TGTGCCAGCAGCCCCAGGACTAGCGGGAGGGGAGTACGCAGGAGTGAGCAGTTCTTC.

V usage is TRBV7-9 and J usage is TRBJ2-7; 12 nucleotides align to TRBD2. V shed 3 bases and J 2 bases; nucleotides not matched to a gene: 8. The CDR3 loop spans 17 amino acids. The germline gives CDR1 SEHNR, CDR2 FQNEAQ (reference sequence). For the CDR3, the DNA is TGTGCCAGCAGCTTCCAAGGACTAGCGGGGATTACCTACGAGCAGTACTTC. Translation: CASSFQGLAGITYEQYF.

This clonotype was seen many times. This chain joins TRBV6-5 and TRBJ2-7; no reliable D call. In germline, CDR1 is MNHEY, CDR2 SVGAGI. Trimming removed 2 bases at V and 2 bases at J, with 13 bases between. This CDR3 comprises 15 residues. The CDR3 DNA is TGTGCCAGCAGTTACCAGGTCGTCTCTACCTACGAGCAGTACTTC. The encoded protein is CASSYQVVSTYEQYF.

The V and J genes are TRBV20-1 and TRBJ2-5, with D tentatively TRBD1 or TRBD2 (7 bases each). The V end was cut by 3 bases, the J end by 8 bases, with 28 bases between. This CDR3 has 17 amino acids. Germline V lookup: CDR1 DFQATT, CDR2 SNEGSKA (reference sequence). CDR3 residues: CSARDPFDREGPDTQYF. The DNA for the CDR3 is TGCAGTGCTAGGGACCCATTCGACAGGGAGGGTCCAGATACCCAGTACTTC.

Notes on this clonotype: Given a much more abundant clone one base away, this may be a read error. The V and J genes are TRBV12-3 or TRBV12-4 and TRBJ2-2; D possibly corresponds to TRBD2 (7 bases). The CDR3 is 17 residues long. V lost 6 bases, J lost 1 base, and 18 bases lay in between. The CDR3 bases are TGTGCCAGCAGGTCAAACGGGGGGCGCAAGAACACCGGGGAGCTGTTTTTT. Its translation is CASRSNGGRKNTGELFF.

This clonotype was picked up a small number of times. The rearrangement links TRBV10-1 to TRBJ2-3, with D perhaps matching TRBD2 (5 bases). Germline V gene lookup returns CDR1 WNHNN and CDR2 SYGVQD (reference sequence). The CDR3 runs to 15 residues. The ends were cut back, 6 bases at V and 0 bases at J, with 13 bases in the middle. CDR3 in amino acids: CASRFPRTSTDTQYF. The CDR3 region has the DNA TGCGCCAGCAGATTTCCCAGGACTAGCACAGATACGCAGTATTTT.

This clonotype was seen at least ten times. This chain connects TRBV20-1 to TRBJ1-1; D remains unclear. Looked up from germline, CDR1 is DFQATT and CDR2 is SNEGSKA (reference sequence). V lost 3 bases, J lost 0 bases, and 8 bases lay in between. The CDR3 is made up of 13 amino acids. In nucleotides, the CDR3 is TGCAGTGCTAGGTTTCTACTGAACACTGAAGCTTTCTTT. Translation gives CSARFLLNTEAFF.